This TCR beta chain emerged from a study of cytomegalovirus exposure and HLA in healthy donors. Study-level information: Tens of millions of unique TCRs from HLA-typed donors made up an early data release.

The donors, nominally healthy at sampling, likely had unrecorded immune exposures. Study-wide results and limits: In a later analysis, HLA-associated TCR beta chains were more clonally expanded than equally common others. Another analysis was done later, and it associated around 16,000 TCR beta sequences with HLA alleles at 0.05 false discovery rate.

The PCR had 60 Vbeta and 13 Jbeta primers. Using immunoSEQ multiplex PCR, the repertoire was profiled, and TCRdb retains in-frame clones only, with some absent. The sample holds 130,000 to 150,000 clones, around 80% seen once. Of note for this clone: Its antigen is still unknown.

This clonotype was sampled from a woman in her sixties or seventies in good health and CMV-seropositive. The sequencing sample was made of PBMCs.

Here the CDR3 DNA reads TGTGCCAGCAGCCCAGCTTGGCGGCCCACAGATACGCAGTATTTT. It is translated as CASSPAWRPTDTQYF. The V gene is TRBV7-6, the J gene TRBJ2-3; D unresolved. CDR3 size: 15 residues. The V gene lost 5 bases and the J gene lost 2 bases, with 14 bases spanning the gap. Germline CDR1 reads SGHVS; CDR2 reads FNYEAQ.